The 30 T cell receptor beta chains below were found in one sample sequenced in a study of CD8 T cells in ankylosing spondylitis. Overall study results and limits: Apparently characteristic of ankylosing spondylitis blood was a TCR beta motif (about 8 highly homologous variants).

Their recognized antigens are unknown. One entry per CDR3 protein, called by TCRdb with MiXCR from the 5' RACE reads. The sample contains about 840,000 distinct CDR3 sequences, roughly 10% of which appear only once. The specimen sequenced was blood, either unsorted or a sorted T cell fraction (not recorded which). Receptors originate from a male donor with ankylosing spondylitis.

The chain combines TRBV20-1 with TRBJ1-5, with 7 bases aligning to TRBD1. Looked up from germline, CDR1 is DFQATT and CDR2 is SNEGSKA (reference sequence). The V gene end was trimmed by 0 bases and the J gene end by 1 base; junction bases not matched to a gene: 0. This CDR3 is built from 14 residues. The CDR3 bases are TGCAGTGCTAGAGAACAGGGGAGCAATCAGCCCCAGCATTTT. It specifies CSAREQGSNQPQHF.

The chain is built from TRBV6-1 and TRBJ2-2; 9 bases line up with TRBD1. Per the germline V gene, CDR1 is MNHNS and CDR2 is SASEGT. With V trimmed by 5 bases and J by 9 bases, 7 bases remained unmatched. CDR3 length: 14 residues. CDR3 DNA sequence: TGTGCCAGCAGTAGGACAGGGGAGGGCAGGGAGCTGTTTTTT. Its protein product is CASSRTGEGRELFF.

This clonotype came up a few times. This chain connects TRBV5-1 to TRBJ1-2, with 7 bases fitting TRBD1. Germline V CDR1 and CDR2: SGHRS, YFSETQ. The CDR3 runs 15 residues. J lost 3 bases, V lost 2 bases, and 7 bases had no gene match. CDR3 sequence reads: CASSLGTARDYGYTF. CDR3 in DNA: TGCGCCAGCAGCTTAGGGACAGCCAGGGACTATGGCTACACCTTC. Together with reference TRBV5-1 and TRBJ1-2, the CDR3 gives the full variable domain: KAGVTQTPRYLIKTRGQQVTLSCSPISGHRSVSWYQQTPGQGLQFLFEYFSETQRNKGNFPGRFSGRQFSNSRSEMNVSTLELGDSALYLCASSLGTARDYGYTFGSGTRLTVV.

This clonotype has at least ten counts. The chain recombines TRBV15 with TRBJ2-7; D gene ambiguous. V dropped 7 bases and J dropped 2 bases, with 15 bases sitting between them. The CDR3 totals 14 residues. Germline CDR1 LNHNV, CDR2 YYDKDF (reference sequence). The DNA for the CDR3 is TGTGCCACCACCCCCAAACTCTCTACCTACGAGCAGTACTTC. Translating it yields CATTPKLSTYEQYF.

The V gene is TRBV28, the J gene TRBJ2-1; 8 nucleotides agree with TRBD2. CDR1 MDHEN and CDR2 SYDVKM come from the germline V gene. CDR3 length: 14 amino acids. V was pared by 7 bases and J by 2 bases, with 4 bases of the junction left unmatched. The CDR3 DNA reads TGTGCCAGCATAGGAGCGGGGGCCTACAATGAGCAGTTCTTC. Its translation: CASIGAGAYNEQFF.

In its sample, this clonotype was seen a few times. The CDR3 loop is CASSRSGASMNTEAFF. The CDR3 nucleotides read TGTGCCAGCAGCCGCTCCGGGGCTTCCATGAACACTGAAGCTTTCTTT. The chain recombines TRBV3-1 with TRBJ1-1; the D gene is possibly TRBD1 (5 bases). V shed 4 bases and J shed 0 bases, with 15 bases lying between them. The CDR3 has 16 amino acids. The germline V gene has CDR1 LGHDT and CDR2 YNNKEL (reference sequence).

V and J are TRBV20-1 and TRBJ2-5, with D perhaps being TRBD1 or TRBD2 (6 bases each). Germline loops: CDR1 DFQATT, CDR2 SNEGSKA (reference sequence). Trimming cost V 1 base and J 3 bases, with 12 bases left between them. This CDR3 comprises 14 residues. Here the CDR3 DNA reads TGCAGTGCTAGAGCCCTAAGGGGGGAAGAGACCCAGTACTTC. This gives the protein CSARALRGEETQYF.

This clonotype was found a few times. This chain uses TRBV28 with TRBJ1-1; D gene ambiguous. This CDR3 contains 13 residues. Germline CDR1 is MDHEN and CDR2 is SYDVKM. V dropped 8 bases and J dropped 0 bases, with 10 bases sitting between them. The CDR3 spells CASLGRVNTEAFF. DNA of the CDR3: TGTGCCAGCCTTGGACGGGTGAACACTGAAGCTTTCTTT.

This clonotype was seen repeatedly, ten times or more. The chain carries TRBV20-1 and TRBJ2-7; no firm D call. Germline-derived CDR1 and CDR2 are DFQATT and SNEGSKA (reference sequence). The CDR3 is 13 amino acids. Trimming took 4 bases from V and 0 from J, leaving 10 bases between them. CDR3 amino acids: CSAKSLNSYEQYF. The CDR3 DNA reads TGCAGTGCTAAAAGTCTGAACTCCTACGAGCAGTACTTC.

V gene TRBV20-1 combines with J gene TRBJ2-1; D is possibly TRBD2 (6 bases). The CDR3 runs 15 residues. V lost 2 bases, J lost 4 bases, and 15 bases lay in between. CDR1 and CDR2 from the germline V gene are DFQATT and SNEGSKA (reference sequence). CDR3 loop: CSARPLATHYNEQFF. CDR3 DNA sequence: TGCAGTGCTAGACCCCTAGCGACCCATTACAATGAGCAGTTCTTC.

As for this clonotype: With a much larger clone just one base away, this may be a read error. CDR3 in amino acids: CSAPPRVNYKEQFF. CDR3 sequence (DNA): TGCAGTGCTCCCCCTAGGGTGAATTACAAAGAGCAGTTCTTC. The rearrangement joins TRBV20-1 to TRBJ2-1; no clear D. The germline gives CDR1 DFQATT, CDR2 SNEGSKA (reference sequence). This CDR3 is built from 14 residues.

The table lists this clonotype with many counts. The rearrangement links TRBV5-1 to TRBJ2-1; 11 nucleotides align to TRBD2. The CDR3 totals 16 residues. From germline, CDR1 is SGHRS and CDR2 YFSETQ. Germline trimming cut 0 bases from V and 3 bases from J; bases unmatched to any gene: 2. The CDR3: CASSLDLAGGYNEQFF. The DNA of the CDR3 is TGCGCCAGCAGCTTGGATCTAGCGGGGGGCTACAATGAGCAGTTCTTC.

The table lists this clonotype with a few counts. V gene TRBV20-1 combines with J gene TRBJ1-2, with a weak D call TRBD1 (6 bases). V dropped 5 bases and J dropped 7 bases, with 23 bases sitting between them. This CDR3 contains 15 residues. Germline CDR1 and CDR2: DFQATT and SNEGSKA (reference sequence). The CDR3 DNA is TGCAGTGCTTCTCACTCGACAGGAGGTAACGGTGGCTACACCTTC. Protein sequence: CSASHSTGGNGGYTF.

This sequence joins TRBV24-1 and TRBJ2-5; D gene unclear. The length of the CDR3 is 14 residues. Germline V lookup: CDR1 KGHDR, CDR2 SFDVKD. The germline V and J ends were trimmed by 4 bases and 2 bases, with 10 bases remaining between them. This chain's CDR3 is CATSENSVQETQYF. CDR3 coding DNA: TGTGCCACCAGTGAGAACAGCGTTCAAGAGACCCAGTACTTC.

This clonotype turned up a few times. This rearrangement joins TRBV6-5 to TRBJ1-5; D gene ambiguous. The V end lost 2 bases, the J end lost 0 bases, and 11 bases lay between the germline ends. The CDR3 spans 16 residues. The germline gives CDR1 MNHEY, CDR2 SVGAGI. The CDR3 loop is CASSYNDGYSNQPQHF. The DNA for the CDR3 is TGTGCCAGCAGTTACAATGATGGATATAGCAATCAGCCCCAGCATTTT.

This clonotype was seen only a few times. The rearrangement joins TRBV6-5 to TRBJ2-1; 9 nucleotides line up with TRBD1. The CDR3 sequence is 17 residues long. Germline trimming cut 0 bases from V and 7 bases from J; bases unmatched to any gene: 10. Germline V CDR1 and CDR2: MNHEY, SVGAGI. CDR3 DNA: TGTGCCAGCAGTTACTCCCCACCGGGACAGGGAGGAAATGAGCAGTTCTTC. Protein product: CASSYSPPGQGGNEQFF.

The chain links TRBV6-1 to TRBJ1-1; 7 bases map to TRBD1. The CDR3 is 16 amino acids. Per the germline V gene, CDR1 is MNHNS and CDR2 is SASEGT. Trimming removed 4 bases from V and 7 bases from J; junction bases left unmatched: 15. The CDR3: CASSVYPSGTDNEAFF. In DNA form, the CDR3 reads TGTGCCAGCAGTGTGTACCCCTCCGGGACAGACAATGAAGCTTTCTTT.

The chain has TRBV5-8 and TRBJ2-1, with D possibly being TRBD2 (6 bases). CDR1 is SGHTS, CDR2 YDEGEE, per germline. Trimming pared 1 base from V and 5 bases from J, leaving 28 bases between. The CDR3 spans 20 residues. CDR3 sequence (DNA): TGTGCCAGCAGCTTGAAGTCCTGGTTCGGGGACTCCATAGGGAACAATGAGCAGTTCTTC. Protein sequence: CASSLKSWFGDSIGNNEQFF.

This clonotype was counted many times. The chain links TRBV7-2 to TRBJ2-4; D is tentatively TRBD1 or TRBD2 (6 bases each). The CDR3 runs 15 residues. Per germline, CDR1 SGHTA and CDR2 FQGNSA. Trimming shortened V by 5 bases and J by 9 bases, and 20 bases separated the two germline ends. This chain's CDR3 is CASSAAGHRSRIQYF. The CDR3 DNA is TGTGCCAGCAGCGCGGCGGGACACCGGTCCCGCATTCAGTACTTC.

CDR3 sequence reads: CASSPWTGGSTDTQYF. The CDR3 DNA is TGTGCCAGCAGCCCATGGACAGGGGGCAGCACAGATACGCAGTATTTT. The rearrangement links TRBV7-9 to TRBJ2-3; 11 bases align to TRBD1. V shed 5 bases, J shed 0 bases, and the junction held 4 bases outside the gene matches. Per the germline V gene, CDR1 is SEHNR and CDR2 is FQNEAQ (reference sequence). The CDR3 length is 16 residues.

The chain is built from TRBV7-8 and TRBJ1-6, with D perhaps TRBD1 (5 bases). Germline V gene data show CDR1 as SGHVS and CDR2 as FQNEAQ. V dropped 3 bases and J dropped 0 bases, with 12 bases sitting between them. This CDR3 comprises 17 residues. This chain's CDR3 is CASSLTALGSYNSPLHF. CDR3 coding DNA: TGTGCCAGCAGCTTGACAGCTCTGGGCTCCTATAATTCACCCCTCCACTTT.

This clonotype came up a few times. The J gene is TRBJ2-7, the V gene TRBV6-5; maybe TRBD2 (6 bases). Trimming removed 2 bases at V and 9 bases at J, with 14 bases between. CDR3 length: 13 amino acids. Germline loops: CDR1 MNHEY, CDR2 SVGAGI. CDR3: CASSYPPSARQYF. The CDR3 DNA follows: TGTGCCAGCAGTTACCCGCCTAGCGCCCGGCAGTACTTC.

This clonotype appeared a few times. The chain couples TRBV4-1 to TRBJ2-1; D is tentatively TRBD1 or TRBD2 (5 bases each). Germline V gives CDR1 MGHRA, CDR2 YSYEKL. This CDR3 contains 16 residues. Trimming shortened V by 0 bases and J by 14 bases, and 23 bases separated the two germline ends. The CDR3 protein is CASSQEGTRGREAKFF. CDR3 nucleotide sequence: TGCGCCAGCAGCCAAGAAGGGACCCGAGGCAGGGAAGCTAAGTTCTTC.

Notes on this clonotype: This may stem from a read error, because a much larger clone lies one nucleotide away. V is TRBV6-1 and J is TRBJ2-3; D remains unclear. Germline V gene sequence: CDR1 MNHNS, CDR2 SASEGT. The CDR3 spans 13 residues. The CDR3 bases are TGTGACAGCAGTCTGGATTTCACAGATACGCAGTATTTT. Protein: CDSSLDFTDTQYF.

The gene calls are TRBV7-9 and TRBJ1-4; D call uncertain. The CDR3 extends over 12 amino acids. Germline V CDR1 and CDR2: SEHNR, FQNEAQ (reference sequence). V lost 2 bases to trimming and J lost 8 bases, with 6 bases between them. The CDR3 is CASSLIGEKLFF. The CDR3 nucleotides are TGTGCCAGCAGCTTAATAGGGGAAAAACTGTTTTTT.

This clonotype occurred many times. V usage is TRBV4-1 and J usage is TRBJ2-5; D is perhaps TRBD2 (5 bases). In germline, CDR1 is MGHRA, CDR2 YSYEKL. CDR3 length: 14 amino acids. The V end was cut by 3 bases, the J end by 9 bases, with 17 bases between. The CDR3 spells CASSQTNLAKAQYF. The CDR3 DNA is TGCGCCAGCAGCCAGACAAACCTAGCAAAAGCCCAGTACTTC.

This clonotype showed up many times. J is TRBJ2-3 and V is TRBV20-1; D is undetermined. The V and J ends lost 6 bases and 4 bases respectively, with 11 bases between them. The germline V gene has CDR1 DFQATT and CDR2 SNEGSKA (reference sequence). The CDR3 contains 12 residues. The CDR3 spells CSALGPPDTQYF. The CDR3 DNA follows: TGCAGTGCCCTCGGGCCGCCAGATACGCAGTATTTT.

Comments on this clonotype: Because the CDR3 is missing its conserved closing phenylalanine or tryptophan, this is likely a read error. The rearrangement joins TRBV6-5 to TRBJ2-7; D may be TRBD1 (5 bases). Germline CDR1 reads MNHEY; CDR2 reads SVGAGI. Deletions cut 4 bases from V and 7 bases from J, with 17 bases between. This CDR3 spans 14 amino acids. CDR3 in DNA: TGTGCCAGCAGTTGGGCCCCTGGGGCTGGGGAGCAGTACCTC. Residues: CASSWAPGAGEQYL.

This clonotype was recorded a few times. The rearrangement uses TRBV20-1 and TRBJ2-7; D possibly matches TRBD1 or TRBD2 (5 bases each). The germline V gene encodes CDR1 DFQATT and CDR2 SNEGSKA (reference sequence). Trimming removed 1 base from V and 2 bases from J, with 12 bases in between. The length of the CDR3 is 14 residues. In nucleotides, the CDR3 is TGCAGTGCTAGAGTCCGAAGGGACCCCTACGAGCAGTACTTC. Translation: CSARVRRDPYEQYF.

The table lists this clonotype with many counts. The chain uses TRBV7-2 and TRBJ2-2; TRBD2 aligns across 10 bases. Losses at the gene ends were 5 bases for V and 7 bases for J; bases not matched to a gene: 13. This CDR3 is 17 amino acids long. Germline V gene sequence: CDR1 SGHTA, CDR2 FQGNSA. The chain's CDR3 is CASSPYSGLALGGELFF. In DNA, the CDR3 is TGTGCCAGCAGCCCCTACTCGGGACTAGCGTTGGGCGGGGAGCTGTTTTTT.